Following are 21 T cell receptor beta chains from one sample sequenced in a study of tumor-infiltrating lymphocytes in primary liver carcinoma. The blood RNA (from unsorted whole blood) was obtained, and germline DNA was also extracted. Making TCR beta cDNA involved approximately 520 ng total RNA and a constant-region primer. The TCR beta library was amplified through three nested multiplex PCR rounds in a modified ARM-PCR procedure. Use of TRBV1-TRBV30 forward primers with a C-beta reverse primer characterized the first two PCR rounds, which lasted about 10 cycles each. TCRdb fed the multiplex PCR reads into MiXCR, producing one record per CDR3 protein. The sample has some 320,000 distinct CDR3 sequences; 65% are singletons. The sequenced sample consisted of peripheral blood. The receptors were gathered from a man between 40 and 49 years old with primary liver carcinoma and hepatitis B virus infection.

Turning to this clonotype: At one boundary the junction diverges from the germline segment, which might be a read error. CDR3 region: CATSDGRGRRNNEEFF. CDR3 sequence (DNA): TGTGCCACCAGTGATGGACGCGGGAGAAGGAACAATGAGGAGTTCTTC. The chain has TRBV24-1 and TRBJ2-1; 7 bases map to TRBD2. Germline V gene sequence: CDR1 KGHDR, CDR2 SFDVKD. The CDR3 covers 16 residues.

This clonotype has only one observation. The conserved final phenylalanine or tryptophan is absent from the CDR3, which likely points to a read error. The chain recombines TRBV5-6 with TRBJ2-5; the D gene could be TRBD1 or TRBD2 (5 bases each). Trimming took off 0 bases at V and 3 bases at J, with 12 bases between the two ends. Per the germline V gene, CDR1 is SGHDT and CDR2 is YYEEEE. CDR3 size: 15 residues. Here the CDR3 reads CASSLVGDLKETQYL. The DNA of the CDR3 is TGTGCCAGCAGCTTGGTGGGGGATCTTAAAGAGACCCAGTACCTC.

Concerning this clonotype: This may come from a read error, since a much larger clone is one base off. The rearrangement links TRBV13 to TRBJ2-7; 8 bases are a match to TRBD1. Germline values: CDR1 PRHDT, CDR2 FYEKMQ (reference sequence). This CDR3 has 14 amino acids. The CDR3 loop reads CAGSLWGQVYEQYF. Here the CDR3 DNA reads TGTGCCGGCAGCTTATGGGGACAGGTCTACGAGCAGTACTTC.

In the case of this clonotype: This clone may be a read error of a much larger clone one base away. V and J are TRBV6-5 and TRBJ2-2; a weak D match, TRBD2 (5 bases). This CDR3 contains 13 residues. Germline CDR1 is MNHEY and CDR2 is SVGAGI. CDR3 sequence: CAGSTTRVGELFF. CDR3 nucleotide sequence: TGTGCCGGCAGTACCACTAGGGTCGGGGAGCTGTTTTTT.

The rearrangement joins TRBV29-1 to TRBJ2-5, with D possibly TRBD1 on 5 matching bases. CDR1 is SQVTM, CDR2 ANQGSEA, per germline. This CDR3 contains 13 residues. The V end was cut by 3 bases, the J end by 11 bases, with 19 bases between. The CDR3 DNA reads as TGCAGCGTTGATATGGCAGGACAAGAGGCTCAGTACTTC. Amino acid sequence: CSVDMAGQEAQYF.

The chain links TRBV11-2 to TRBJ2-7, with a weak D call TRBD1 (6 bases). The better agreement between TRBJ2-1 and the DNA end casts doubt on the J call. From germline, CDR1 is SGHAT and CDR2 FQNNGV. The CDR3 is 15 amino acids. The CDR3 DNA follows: TGTGCCAGCACCCTAGGCCAGGGGCTCTCTCGCGAGCAGTTCTTC. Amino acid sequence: CASTLGQGLSREQFF.

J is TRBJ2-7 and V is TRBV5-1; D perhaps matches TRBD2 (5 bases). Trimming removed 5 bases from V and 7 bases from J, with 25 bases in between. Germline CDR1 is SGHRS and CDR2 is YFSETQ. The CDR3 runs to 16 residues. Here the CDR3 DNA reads TGCGCCAGCAGTCCTCTTGCGGGTAGGGTGTCAAATGAGCAGTACTTC. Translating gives CASSPLAGRVSNEQYF.

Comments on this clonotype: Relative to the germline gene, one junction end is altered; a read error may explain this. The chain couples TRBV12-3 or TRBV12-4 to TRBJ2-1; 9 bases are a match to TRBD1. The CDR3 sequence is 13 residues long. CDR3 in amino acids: CANSFSDRGEQFF. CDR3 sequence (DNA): TGTGCCAACAGTTTTTCGGACAGGGGCGAGCAGTTCTTC.

CDR3 loop: CASSGHGGSTDTQYF. CDR3 DNA: TGTGCCAGCAGCGGACATGGAGGGAGCACAGATACGCAGTATTTT. The chain employs TRBV2 and TRBJ2-3; D is perhaps TRBD2 (6 bases). In germline, CDR1 is SNHLY, CDR2 FYNNEI. The CDR3 is 15 amino acids. V was clipped by 6 bases and J by 0 bases, with 13 bases between them.

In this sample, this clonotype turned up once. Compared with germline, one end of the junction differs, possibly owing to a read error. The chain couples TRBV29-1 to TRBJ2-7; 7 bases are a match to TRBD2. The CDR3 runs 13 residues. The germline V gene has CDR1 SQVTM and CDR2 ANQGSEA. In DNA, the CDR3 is TGCAGCGTTCAATCGAGGGGAGGGCGCGAGAAGTACTTT. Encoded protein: CSVQSRGGREKYF.

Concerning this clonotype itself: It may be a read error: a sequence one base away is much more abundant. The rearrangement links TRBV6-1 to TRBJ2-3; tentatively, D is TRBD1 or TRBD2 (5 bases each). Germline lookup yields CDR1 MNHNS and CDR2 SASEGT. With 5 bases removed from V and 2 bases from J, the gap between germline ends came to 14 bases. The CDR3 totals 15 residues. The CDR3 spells CASSPTGPNTDTQYF. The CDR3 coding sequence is TGTGCCAGCAGTCCCACGGGACCTAACACAGATACGCAGTATTTT.

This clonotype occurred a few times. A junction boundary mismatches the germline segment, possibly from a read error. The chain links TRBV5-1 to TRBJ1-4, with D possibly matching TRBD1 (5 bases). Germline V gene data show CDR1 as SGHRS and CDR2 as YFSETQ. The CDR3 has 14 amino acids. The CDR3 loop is CASSLGQGEEKLFF. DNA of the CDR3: TGTGCCAGCAGCTTAGGGCAGGGTGAAGAAAAACTGTTTTTT.

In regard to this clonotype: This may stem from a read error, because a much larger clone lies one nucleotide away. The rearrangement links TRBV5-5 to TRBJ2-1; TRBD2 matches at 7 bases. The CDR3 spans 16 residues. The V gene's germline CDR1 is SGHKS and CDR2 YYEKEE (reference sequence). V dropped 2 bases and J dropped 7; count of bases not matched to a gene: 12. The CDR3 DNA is TGTGCCAGCAGCTTTACGGCGGGAGTAAAGGGAAATGAGCAGTTCTTC. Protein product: CASSFTAGVKGNEQFF.

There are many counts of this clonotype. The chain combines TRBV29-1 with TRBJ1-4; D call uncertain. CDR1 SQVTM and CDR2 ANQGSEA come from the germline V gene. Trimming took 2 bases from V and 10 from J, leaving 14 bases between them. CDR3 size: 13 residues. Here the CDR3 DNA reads TGCAGCGTTGAAATCCTGGACTCCCGAAAACTGTTTTTT. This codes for CSVEILDSRKLFF.

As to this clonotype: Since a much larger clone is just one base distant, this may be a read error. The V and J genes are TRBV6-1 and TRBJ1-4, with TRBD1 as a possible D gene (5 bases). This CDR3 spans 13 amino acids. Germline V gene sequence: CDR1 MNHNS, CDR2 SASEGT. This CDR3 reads CASWQGVGEILFF. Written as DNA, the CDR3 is TGTGCCAGTTGGCAGGGAGTGGGTGAAATACTGTTTTTT.

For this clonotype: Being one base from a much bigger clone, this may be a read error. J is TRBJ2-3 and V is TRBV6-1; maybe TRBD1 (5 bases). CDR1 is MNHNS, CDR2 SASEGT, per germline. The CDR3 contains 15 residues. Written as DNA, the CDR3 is TGTGCCAGCATAGTCCACGGATTTTCCACAGGTACGCAGTATTTT. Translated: CASIVHGFSTGTQYF.

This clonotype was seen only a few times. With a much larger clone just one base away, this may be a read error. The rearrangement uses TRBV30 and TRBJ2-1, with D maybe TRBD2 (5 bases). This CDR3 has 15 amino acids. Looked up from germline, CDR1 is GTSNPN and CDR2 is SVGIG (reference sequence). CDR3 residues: CTWRPWRDMVNEQFF. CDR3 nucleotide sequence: TGTACCTGGAGGCCATGGAGAGACATGGTGAATGAGCAGTTCTTC.

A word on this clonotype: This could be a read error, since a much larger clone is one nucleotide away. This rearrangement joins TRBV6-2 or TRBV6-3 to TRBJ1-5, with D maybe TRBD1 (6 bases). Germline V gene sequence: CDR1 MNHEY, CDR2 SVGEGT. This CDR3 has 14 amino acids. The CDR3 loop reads CTSRDPGEGQPQHF. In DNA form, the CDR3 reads TGTACCAGCAGGGACCCAGGGGAAGGTCAGCCCCAGCATTTT.

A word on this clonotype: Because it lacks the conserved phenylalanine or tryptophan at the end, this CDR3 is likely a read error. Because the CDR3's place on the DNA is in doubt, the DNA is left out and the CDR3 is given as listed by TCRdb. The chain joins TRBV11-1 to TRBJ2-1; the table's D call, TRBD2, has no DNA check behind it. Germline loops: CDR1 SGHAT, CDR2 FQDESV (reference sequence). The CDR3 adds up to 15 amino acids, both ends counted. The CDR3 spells CASSPRLAGYNEKFL.

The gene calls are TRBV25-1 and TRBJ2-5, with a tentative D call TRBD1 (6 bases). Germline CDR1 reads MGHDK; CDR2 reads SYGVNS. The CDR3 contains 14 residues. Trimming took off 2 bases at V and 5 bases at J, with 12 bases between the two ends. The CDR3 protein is CASSEGGGGETQYF. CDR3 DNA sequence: TGTGCCAGCAGTGAAGGTGGGGGCGGGGAGACCCAGTACTTC.

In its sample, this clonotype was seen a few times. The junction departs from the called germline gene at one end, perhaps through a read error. The CDR3 here is CASSAAGTQETQYF. CDR3 nucleotides: TGTGCCAGCAGCGCCGCGGGGACCCAAGAGACCCAGTATTTC. V is TRBV13 and J is TRBJ2-5; D may be TRBD2 (6 bases). The CDR3 runs 14 residues. Germline CDR1 and CDR2: PRHDT and FYEKMQ (reference sequence).